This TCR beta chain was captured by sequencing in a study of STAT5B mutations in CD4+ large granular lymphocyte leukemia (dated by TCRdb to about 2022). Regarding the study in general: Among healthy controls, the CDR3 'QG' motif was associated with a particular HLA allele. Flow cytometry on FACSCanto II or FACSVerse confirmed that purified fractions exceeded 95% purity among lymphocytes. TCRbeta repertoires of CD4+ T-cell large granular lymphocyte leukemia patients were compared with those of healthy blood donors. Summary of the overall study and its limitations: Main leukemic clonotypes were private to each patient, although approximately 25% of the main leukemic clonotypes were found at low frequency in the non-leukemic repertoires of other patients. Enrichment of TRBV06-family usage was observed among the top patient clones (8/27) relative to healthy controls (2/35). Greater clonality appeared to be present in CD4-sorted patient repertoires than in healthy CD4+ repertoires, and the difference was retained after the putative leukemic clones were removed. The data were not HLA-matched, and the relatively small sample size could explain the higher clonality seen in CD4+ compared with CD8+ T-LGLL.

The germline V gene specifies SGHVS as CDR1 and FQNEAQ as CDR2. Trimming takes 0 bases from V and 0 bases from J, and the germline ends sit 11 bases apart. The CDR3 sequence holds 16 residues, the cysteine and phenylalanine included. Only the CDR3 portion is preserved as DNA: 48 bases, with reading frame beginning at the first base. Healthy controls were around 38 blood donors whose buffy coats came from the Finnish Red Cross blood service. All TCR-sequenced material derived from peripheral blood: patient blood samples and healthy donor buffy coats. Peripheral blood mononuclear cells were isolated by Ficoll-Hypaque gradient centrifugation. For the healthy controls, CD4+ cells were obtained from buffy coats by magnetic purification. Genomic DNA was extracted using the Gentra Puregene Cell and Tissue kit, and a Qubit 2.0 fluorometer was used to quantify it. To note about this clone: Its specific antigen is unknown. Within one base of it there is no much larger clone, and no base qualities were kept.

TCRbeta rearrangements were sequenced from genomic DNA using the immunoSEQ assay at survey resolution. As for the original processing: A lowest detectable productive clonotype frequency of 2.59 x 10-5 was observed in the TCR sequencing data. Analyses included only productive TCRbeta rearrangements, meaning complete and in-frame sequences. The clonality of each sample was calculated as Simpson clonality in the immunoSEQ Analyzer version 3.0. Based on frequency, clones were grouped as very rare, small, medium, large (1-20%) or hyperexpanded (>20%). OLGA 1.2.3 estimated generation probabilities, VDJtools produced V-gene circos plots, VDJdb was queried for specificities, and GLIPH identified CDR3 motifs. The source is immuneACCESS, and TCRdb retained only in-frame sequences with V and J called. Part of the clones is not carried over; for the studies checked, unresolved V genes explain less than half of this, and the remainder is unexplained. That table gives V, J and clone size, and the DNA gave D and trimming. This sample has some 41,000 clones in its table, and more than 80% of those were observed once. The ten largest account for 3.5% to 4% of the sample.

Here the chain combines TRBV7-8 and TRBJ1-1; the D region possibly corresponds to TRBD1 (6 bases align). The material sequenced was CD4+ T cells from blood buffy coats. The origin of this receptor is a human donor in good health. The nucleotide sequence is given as TGTGCCAGCAGCTTAGCGGCACAGGGTTTGAACACTGAAGCTTTCTTT. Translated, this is CASSLAAQGLNTEAFF.